This T cell receptor (beta chain) was documented in a study of cytomegalovirus exposure and HLA in healthy donors (dated by TCRdb to 2016 to 2017). Regarding the research as a whole: According to an earlier analysis of 450 to 650 of the donors, some 180 million T cells yielded roughly 110 million unique TCR beta sequences and approximately 280 Gb of sequence data. To predict cytomegalovirus infection status, the study combined high-throughput TCR immunosequencing, statistical association of individual TCRs with disease status, and machine learning. The genetic ancestry cluster associated with self-reported Caucasian donors included 81% of the roughly 400 genotyped donors. About five DR-DQ haplotypes were treated as single units for association and clustering because of strong linkage in the cohort. Besides the first cohort of under 700 subjects, a separate validation cohort made up of some 110 different subjects was used. The later analysis used no new phenotypic data to find candidate immune exposures, relying instead on TCR beta sequences and their occurrence across donors. The study profiled the T cell repertoires of around 700 subjects by immunosequencing and related them to cytomegalovirus serostatus. Around 320 gigabases of sequencing data and approximately 85 million unique TCR sequences were included in an early release covering about 620 HLA-typed donors. Genome-wide SNP genotypes for about three fifths of the roughly 670 donors were used in a later genetic analysis, which treated that subset as a discovery cohort. To study patterns of TCR occurrence, a later analysis re-analyzed previously published TCR beta repertoires from more than 550 donors and added high-resolution HLA genotyping. Among around 400 genotyped donors of the cohort, an average of around 220,000 unique TCR beta nucleotide sequences was sequenced per donor, of which about 19% were non-productive. The study aimed to test whether cataloging public T cell receptors could reveal signatures of past pathogen exposure. HLA typing included class I and class II loci at four-digit resolution. Typing coverage varied by locus: about 629-630 donors for A, B, C, DRB1 and DQB1; under 550 for DQA1; some 610 for DPA1; approximately 470 for DPB1. Alongside the repertoire data, information on donor age, sex, ethnicity and CMV serostatus was compiled. All discovery cohort repertoires had been generated using a single sequencing platform. In an earlier analysis of a few hundred of the donors, high-throughput TCR beta sequencing was used to judge whether each TCR beta V gene segment behaved as functional or pseudogenic. What the study reported, not specific to this receptor: A group of highly shared sequence variants was considered likely to be a technical artifact of the sequencing pipeline. Roughly uniform sequencing depth across donors was assumed in presence/absence analyses, although this assumption may not hold. A later analysis found that most CMV-associated TCR beta chains appeared HLA-restricted, with HLA associations seemingly driven largely by CMV exposure. Broadly in line with IMGT annotations, most TCR beta V segments showed up in productive rearrangements about 87% or about 30% of the time in an earlier analysis of about 500 of the donors. A total of 164 TCR beta chains were listed by the study as associated with cytomegalovirus. The classifier was reported to diagnose cytomegalovirus status with high specificity and sensitivity in both the original cohort and the validation cohort. A further reported finding was that TCR beta sequences accurately predicted the HLA-A and HLA-B alleles for most subjects in the first cohort. A later analysis reported that several top co-occurrence clusters appeared linked to parvovirus B19, influenza, CMV and Epstein-Barr virus. In a later genetic analysis, a missense DCLRE1C variant was associated with V-gene and J-gene trimming of TCR beta chains, and the association was replicated in an independent cohort. When HLA alleles, especially DR and DQ, strongly co-occurred, attributing TCR associations to individual alleles was difficult. In a later analysis, HLA-associated TCR beta chains were found to be more clonally expanded and to have lower generation probabilities than equally common non-associated chains. Some IMGT-functional V segments, including TRBV6-2 and TRBV6-3, could not be distinguished by the 87-base-pair reads and were therefore excluded. This cohort had only TCR beta chains sequenced, and the lack of alpha or paired-chain data limited which features could be detected. Most TCR sequences were observed very rarely across donors, whereas some public TCRs were present in many individuals. A few of the identified cytomegalovirus-associated TCR beta chains were confirmed in vitro to be specific for cytomegalovirus antigens. According to the authors, the approach could potentially be generalized to other disease states and immunological phenotypes. HLA typing was unavailable for some donors at each locus, so association tests used only the typed subset. Because counts were too low, more than 15 rarely observed V segments, including chromosome 9 orphons, were excluded from the earlier analysis of 587 of the donors. In a later analysis, TCR association rates were found to vary across HLA loci, with the most associated TCRs seen for DRB1 alleles and the fewest for HLA-C alleles. The only immune exposure information available for the cohort was CMV serostatus. A later analysis associated approximately 17,000 TCR beta sequences with specific HLA alleles at a false discovery rate of 0.05. Correlated functional status among segregating V segments might be attributable to linkage disequilibrium, but an unknown experimental factor could not be ruled out. In a later genetic analysis, fewer N-insertions in productive TCRs were reported among donors in an Asian-associated ancestry cluster than the roughly 700-donor mean.

From a lookup of the germline V gene, CDR1 and CDR2 are MDHEN and SYDVKM. Counted from cysteine to phenylalanine, this CDR3 has 14 amino acids. The DNA shown is the 42-base CDR3, in frame from base 1. Deletion took 6 bases off V and 1 base off J, with a span of 12 bases between the germline ends. The cohort consisted of 650 to 700 healthy bone marrow donors. At the time of sampling, every cohort member was nominally healthy, though immune exposures that went unrecorded were likely present. The donor was CMV seropositive and belonged to the group of 250 to 350 seropositive cohort members. A peripheral blood sample was provided by each donor, and peripheral blood mononuclear cells were used for TCR beta sequencing. The Qiagen DNeasy Blood Extraction Kit was used to extract genomic DNA from the blood cell samples. Regarding this clone: Its antigen remains undetermined. No clone much larger than this one lies a single base away; base qualities are absent.

The library was built by means of the immunoSEQ multiplex PCR assay. The multiplex PCR relied on a mix of 60 forward primers for TCR Vbeta segments and 13 reverse primers for TCR Jbeta segments. A multiplex PCR assay on genomic DNA amplified the CDR3 region of rearranged TCR beta genes. Amplified TCR beta libraries were sequenced as 87-base-pair reads on the Illumina HiSeq System. Under the source paper's analysis protocol: In a later analysis, some 80 million unique TCR beta chains were counted across the roughly 610 repertoires, and roughly 11 million of these chains were shared by at least two donors. Raw reads were error-corrected and collapsed into unique sequences by a nearest-neighbor algorithm in which closely related sequences were merged to remove PCR and sequencing errors. CDR3 sequences were aligned to IMGT reference sequences to assign V, D and J gene segments. For a sequence to be retained, a match of at least six nucleotides to both a V gene segment and a J gene segment was required. A rearrangement was called productive if the CDR3 had no stop codons and remained in frame with V and J, and every other rearrangement was called non-productive. Following IMGT convention, CDR3 was defined as the stretch from the second conserved V-encoded cysteine to the conserved J-encoded phenylalanine. In an earlier analysis of more than 550 of the donors, sequences lacking an unambiguous match to a single V gene segment were excluded. In an earlier analysis of a few hundred of the donors, a V segment was called functional when productive rearrangements were above 56.7%, and segregating when the standard deviation between donors exceeded 5%. A statistical classification framework was developed to diagnose cytomegalovirus status using the catalog of TCR beta chain sequences. In a later analysis, TCR nucleotide sequences were compared against IMGT/GENE-DB human TR gene sequences so that V and J genes could be assigned. A later analysis assigned CDR3 sequences and most-parsimonious VDJ recombination scenarios with the TCRdist pipeline. In a later analysis, every TCR beta chain was defined by the combination of its CDR3 amino acid sequence and its V-gene family, and reads without a unique V-gene family were dropped. As a way to deal with suspected cross-contamination and a sequencing artifact, a later analysis dropped 450 to 700 nucleotide sequences that were highly shared and had low generation probability. For each public chain, a later analysis derived a clonal expansion index from normalized ranks of inferred template counts within each repertoire. In a later analysis, generation probabilities were computed with a VDJ recombination model fitted to out-of-frame rearrangements, and the resulting probabilities were checked against IGoR. Hypergeometric tests were used in a later analysis to score TCR-TCR, TCR-HLA and TCR-CMV co-occurrence, with a repertoire-size bias correction applied to the TCR pairs. In a later analysis, false discovery rates were estimated by permuting HLA or CMV assignments 20 times. In a later analysis, co-occurring TCRs were grouped with DBSCAN, and TCRdist sequence similarity was added when clustering was performed within HLA-allele-positive subsets. Co-occurrence clustering excluded repertoires with fewer than 30,000 or more than 120,000 public chains, plus five with anomalous nucleotide sharing. In TCRdb, the immuneACCESS table is reduced to in-frame sequences with V and J assigned. These tables do not hold every clone; where another copy was compared, an unresolved V gene accounts for under half, and the others remain unexplained. V, J and clone size are those of that table, while D and trimming were read from the DNA. This sample holds 65,000 to 85,000 clones; around three quarters were observed only once. The ten largest clones capture around a fifth of the sample.

The clonotype comes from a woman aged 40 to 50 in good health and CMV-seropositive. Sequenced sample: PBMCs. The rearranged segments are TRBV28 and TRBJ2-5; the D gene is perhaps TRBD2, from 6 matching bases. Here is the DNA: TGTGCCAGCAGAGTGGGCGGGGTCCAAGAGACCCAGTACTTC. The resulting protein is CASRVGGVQETQYF.